Detailed here is one TCR beta chain. This sample is drawn from a study of synovial regulatory T cells in juvenile arthritis. Sequencing used immunoSEQ multiplex PCR; TCRdb keeps in-frame clones, though not all of them. This repertoire includes 7,500 to 10,000 clones. This CDR3 is built from 12 residues. A DNA sequence was not provided. Germline CDR1 MDHEN, CDR2 SYDVKM. This TCR came from a donor younger than 30 with juvenile idiopathic arthritis. The chain uses TRBV28 and TRBJ2-5; TCRdb's D gene call, TRBD2, goes unchecked for lack of DNA. Sequencing was performed on Treg cells from blood. Specified subset: remaining (HLA-DR-negative) circulating blood Treg cells. This CDR3 is CASSFEIETQYF. Full variable domain (missing parts from reference TRBV28 and TRBJ2-5): DVKVTQSSRYLVKRTGEKVFLECVQDMDHENMFWYRQDPGLGLRLIYFSYDVKMKEKGDIPEGYSVSREKKERFSLILESASTNQTSMYLCASSFEIETQYFGPGTRLLVL.